Sequencing of this T cell receptor (beta chain) was carried out in a study of blood T cell repertoires in COVID-19. Study in general: The samples span acute and convalescent COVID-19 from the United States, Italy and Spain. The analysed material was cDNA or gDNA that came from T cells, B-cell-depleted T cells, or PBMCs.

CDR3 length equals 13 residues. V lost 4 bases and J 8 bases, leaving 14 bases between the germline ends. Germline loops: CDR1 SGHTA, CDR2 FQGNSA. In the study's own analysis: Reference gene primer amplification yielded estimated nucleated cell counts. Some clones are missing from TCRdb's copy, which holds only in-frame ones; the method was immunoSEQ multiplex PCR. V, J and clone size reflect that table, while D and trimming were determined from the DNA. Of some 140,000 clones listed, around four fifths are singletons. V gene TRBV7-2 combines with J gene TRBJ1-2; possible D gene TRBD1, 6 bases. This TCR derives from a human donor in a cohort sampled during active COVID-19. Sequences were obtained from peripheral blood. In DNA form, the CDR3 reads TGTGCCAGCAGCTCGTATACAGGGTCGGGCTACACCTTC. Its protein product is CASSSYTGSGYTF.